This is a list of T cell receptor beta chains from one sample in a study of vaccination and CD4 T cells after COVID-19. From the PCR reads, TCRdb called clonotypes with MiXCR, one entry per CDR3 protein. This sample has fewer than 9,500 distinct CDR3 sequences, with approximately 52% found just once. Antigens for these TCRs are unknown. What was sequenced was CD4+ T cells from blood, cultured in vitro. These TCRs come from a human donor who had recovered from COVID-19. Both conserved end residues are part of each CDR3.

V gene: TRBV7-3; CDR3 length: 16; CDR3 protein: CASSLRALLRSQPQHF
V gene: TRBV6-5; CDR3 length: 22; CDR3 protein: CASSYSRDRGISARSYNSPLHF
V gene: TRBV11-3; CDR3 length: 13; CDR3 protein: CASSPLLDTEAFF
V gene: TRBV7-9; CDR3 length: 13; CDR3 protein: CASSLLGGEKLFF
V gene: TRBV6-1; CDR3 length: 15; CDR3 protein: CASRRQGGRGTEAFF
V gene: TRBV5-1; CDR3 length: 15; CDR3 protein: CASSPGTGSFHEQFF
V gene: TRBV27; CDR3 length: 14; CDR3 protein: CASSLSIQAGGYTF
V gene: TRBV29-1; CDR3 length: 13; CDR3 protein: CSASRGYSYEQYF
V gene: TRBV10-2; CDR3 length: 15; CDR3 protein: CASSESSGGNQPQHF
V gene: TRBV7-2; CDR3 length: 16; CDR3 protein: CASSPRTSGGLETQYF
V gene: TRBV6-5; CDR3 length: 15; CDR3 protein: CASSYGGDAGNTIYF
V gene: TRBV12-3/TRBV12-4; CDR3 length: 12; CDR3 protein: CASSPDGNIQYF
V gene: TRBV2; CDR3 length: 15; CDR3 protein: CASTLTGLKTDTQYF
V gene: TRBV12-3/TRBV12-4; CDR3 length: 13; CDR3 protein: CATGTAAQETQYF
V gene: TRBV12-3/TRBV12-4; CDR3 length: 11; CDR3 protein: CASSPDSEAFF
V gene: TRBV5-1; CDR3 length: 14; CDR3 protein: CASSWDILNTEAFF
V gene: TRBV11-2; CDR3 length: 14; CDR3 protein: CASSTQPGSTEAFF
V gene: TRBV7-8; CDR3 length: 15; CDR3 protein: CASSSRGHSNEKLFF
V gene: TRBV10-3; CDR3 length: 13; CDR3 protein: CAISPSGRDTQYF
V gene: TRBV20-1; CDR3 length: 12; CDR3 protein: CSASTRNNEQFF
V gene: TRBV12-3/TRBV12-4; CDR3 length: 14; CDR3 protein: CASSLQTNTGELFF
V gene: TRBV7-2; CDR3 length: 14; CDR3 protein: CASSLPGVNYGYTF
V gene: TRBV20-1; CDR3 length: 16; CDR3 protein: CSARGIPGWRGDTQYF
V gene: TRBV27; CDR3 length: 15; CDR3 protein: CASSYRRASSYEQYF
V gene: TRBV7-2; CDR3 length: 14; CDR3 protein: CASSPRGLGGELFF
V gene: TRBV20-1; CDR3 length: 15; CDR3 protein: CSAGLAQSSYNEQFF
V gene: TRBV20-1; CDR3 length: 13; CDR3 protein: CSALVGTSYEQYF
V gene: TRBV19; CDR3 length: 14; CDR3 protein: CASSMRTGWNEQFF
V gene: TRBV24-1; CDR3 length: 15; CDR3 protein: CATSDFGGSQETQYF
V gene: TRBV28; CDR3 length: 13; CDR3 protein: CASSSRPPDTQYF
V gene: TRBV5-6; CDR3 length: 14; CDR3 protein: CASSRNAGNSPLHF
V gene: TRBV27; CDR3 length: 13; CDR3 protein: CASSFGQNYGYTF
V gene: TRBV6-1; CDR3 length: 16; CDR3 protein: CASRGTGVNSGNTIYF
V gene: TRBV15; CDR3 length: 16; CDR3 protein: CATSRRTGAQNTEAFF
V gene: TRBV6-5; CDR3 length: 13; CDR3 protein: CASSYNRGLEQYF
V gene: TRBV7-8; CDR3 length: 17; CDR3 protein: CASSQSVTGDISYGYTF
V gene: TRBV15; CDR3 length: 14; CDR3 protein: CATSRGLAAETQYF
V gene: TRBV12-3/TRBV12-4; CDR3 length: 15; CDR3 protein: CASSSGQAYQETQYF
V gene: TRBV11-3; CDR3 length: 15; CDR3 protein: CASSPRLAGFYEQYF
V gene: TRBV5-1; CDR3 length: 16; CDR3 protein: CASSPGGQGINYGYTF
V gene: TRBV7-9; CDR3 length: 13; CDR3 protein: CASSPTGGYGYTF
V gene: TRBV20-1; CDR3 length: 12; CDR3 protein: CSAATGTYEQYF
V gene: TRBV12-5; CDR3 length: 15; CDR3 protein: CASGLGRSHTGELFF
V gene: TRBV6-1; CDR3 length: 13; CDR3 protein: CASSDDRNSPLHF
V gene: TRBV27; CDR3 length: 15; CDR3 protein: CASKLDRSVSGELFF
V gene: TRBV6-2/TRBV6-3; CDR3 length: 16; CDR3 protein: CASTRGTGGFRQPQHF
V gene: TRBV7-3; CDR3 length: 13; CDR3 protein: CASSSSSTGELFF
V gene: TRBV4-3; CDR3 length: 19; CDR3 protein: CASSQGTGRGGIAGNTIYF
V gene: TRBV20-1; CDR3 length: 13; CDR3 protein: CSAVGQGPYEQYF
V gene: TRBV28; CDR3 length: 18; CDR3 protein: CASSSGGGPMSSYNEQFF
V gene: TRBV11-2; CDR3 length: 18; CDR3 protein: CASSAGQGALHVNSPLHF